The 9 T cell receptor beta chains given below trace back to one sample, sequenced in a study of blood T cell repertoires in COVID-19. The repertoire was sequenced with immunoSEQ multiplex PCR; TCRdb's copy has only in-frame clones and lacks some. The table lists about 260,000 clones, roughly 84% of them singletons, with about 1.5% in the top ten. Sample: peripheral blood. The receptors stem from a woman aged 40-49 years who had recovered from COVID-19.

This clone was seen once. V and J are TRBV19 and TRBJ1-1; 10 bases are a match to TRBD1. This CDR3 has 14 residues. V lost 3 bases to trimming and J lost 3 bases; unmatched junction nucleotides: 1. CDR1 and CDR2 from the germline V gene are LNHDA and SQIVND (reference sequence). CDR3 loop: CASSMTGGYTEAFF. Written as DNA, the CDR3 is TGTGCCAGTAGTATGACAGGGGGCTACACTGAAGCTTTCTTT.

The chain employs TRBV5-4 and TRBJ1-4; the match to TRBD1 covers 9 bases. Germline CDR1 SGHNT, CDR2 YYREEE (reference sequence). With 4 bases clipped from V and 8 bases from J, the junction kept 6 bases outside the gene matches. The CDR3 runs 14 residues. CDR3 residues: CASSDRDREEKLFF. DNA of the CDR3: TGTGCCAGCAGCGACCGGGACAGGGAAGAAAAACTGTTTTTT.

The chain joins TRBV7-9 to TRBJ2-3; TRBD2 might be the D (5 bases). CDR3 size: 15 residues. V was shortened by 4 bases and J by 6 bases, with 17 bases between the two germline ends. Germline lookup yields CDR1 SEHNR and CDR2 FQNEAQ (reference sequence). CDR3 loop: CASSSKGSQADTQYF. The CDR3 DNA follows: TGTGCCAGCAGCTCAAAAGGGAGTCAAGCGGATACGCAGTATTTT.

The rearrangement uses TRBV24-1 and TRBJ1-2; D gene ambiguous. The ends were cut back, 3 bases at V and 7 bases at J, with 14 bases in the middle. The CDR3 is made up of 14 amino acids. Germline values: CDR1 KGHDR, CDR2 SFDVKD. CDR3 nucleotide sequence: TGTGCCACCAGTGATACTGACGGCGAGGCTGGCTACACCTTC. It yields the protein CATSDTDGEAGYTF.

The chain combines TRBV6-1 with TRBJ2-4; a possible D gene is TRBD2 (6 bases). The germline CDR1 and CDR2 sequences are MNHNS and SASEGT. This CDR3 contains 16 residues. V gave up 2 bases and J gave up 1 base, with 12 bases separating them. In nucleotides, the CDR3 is TGTGCCAGCAGTGAACTCGCGGGGTACGCCAAAAACATTCAGTACTTC. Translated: CASSELAGYAKNIQYF.

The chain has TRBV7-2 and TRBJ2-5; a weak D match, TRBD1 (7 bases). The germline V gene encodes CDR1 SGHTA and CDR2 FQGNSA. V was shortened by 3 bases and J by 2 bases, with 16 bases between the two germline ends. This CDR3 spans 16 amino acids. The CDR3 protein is CASSFGGTAQQETQYF. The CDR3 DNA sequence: TGTGCCAGCAGCTTCGGCGGGACAGCTCAGCAAGAGACCCAGTACTTC.

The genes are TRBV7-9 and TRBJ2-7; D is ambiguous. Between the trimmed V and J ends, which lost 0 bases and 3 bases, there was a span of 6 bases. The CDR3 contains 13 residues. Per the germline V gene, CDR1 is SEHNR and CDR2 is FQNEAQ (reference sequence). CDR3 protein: CASSLAGSYEQYF. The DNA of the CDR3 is TGTGCCAGCAGCTTAGCGGGCAGCTACGAGCAGTACTTC.

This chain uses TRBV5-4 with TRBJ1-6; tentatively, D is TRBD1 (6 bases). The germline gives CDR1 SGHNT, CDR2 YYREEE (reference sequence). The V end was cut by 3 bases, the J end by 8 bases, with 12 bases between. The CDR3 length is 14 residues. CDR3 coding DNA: TGTGCCAGCAGCTCCCAGGGGTTGGATTCACCCCTCCACTTT. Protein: CASSSQGLDSPLHF.

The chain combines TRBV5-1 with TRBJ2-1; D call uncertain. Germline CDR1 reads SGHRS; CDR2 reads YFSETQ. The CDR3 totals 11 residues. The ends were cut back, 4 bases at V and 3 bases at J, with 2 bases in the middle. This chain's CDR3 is CASSLYNEQFF. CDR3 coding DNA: TGCGCCAGCAGCCTCTACAATGAGCAGTTCTTC.